This T cell receptor beta chain emerged from a study of blood T cell repertoires in COVID-19. On the study more broadly: T cells, B-cell-depleted T cells, or PBMCs supplied cDNA or gDNA.

Clones were sequenced by immunoSEQ multiplex PCR, and TCRdb holds only the in-frame ones, with some missing. The sample yields some 130,000 clones, about 89% seen once. V was trimmed by 6 bases and J by 3 bases, leaving 3 bases between them. Per germline, CDR1 LNHDA and CDR2 SQIVND (reference sequence). This CDR3 has 11 amino acids. The Seattle patients, enrolled during active infection, were followed longitudinally. This chain connects TRBV19 to TRBJ2-1; D is unclear. The clonotype originates from a woman in her 70s with COVID-19, enrolled during active disease. Specimen: peripheral blood. The CDR3 DNA reads TGTGCCAGTAGGTACTACAATGAGCAGTTCTTC. Protein sequence: CASRYYNEQFF.